Sequencing of this TCR beta chain was carried out in a study of CD8+ T cells in alopecia areata. Study-wide background: Oral tofacitinib (5 to 10 mg twice daily) was administered to treated patients. General observations from the study: Lesional scalp, notably in alopecia totalis/universalis, had clonality above that of normal scalp.

Once RNA had been extracted, it was reverse transcribed into cDNA to act as the sequencing template. Measured with immunoSEQ multiplex PCR; TCRdb has only the in-frame clones, and not every one. The data hold about 150,000 clones, with about 90% observed a single time. Samples from alopecia areata patients were lesional scalp punch biopsies and peripheral blood. Investigators sorted PBMCs to obtain both CD4+ and CD8+ T cells. Details on this clone: Its cognate antigen is unknown.

The CDR3 sequence is 16 residues long. V was trimmed by 2 bases and J by 1 base, leaving 14 bases between them. Germline lookup yields CDR1 SGDLS and CDR2 YYNGEE. The clonotype was recovered from a human donor with alopecia areata. The chain joins TRBV9 to TRBJ2-3, with D perhaps TRBD1 (5 bases). The sample here was CD8+ T cells sorted from blood, taken at week 0. CDR3 nucleotide sequence: TGTGCCAGCAGCGTCCACGACAGCTACGGCACAGATACGCAGTATTTT. Translation: CASSVHDSYGTDTQYF.